The rows below give T cell receptor beta chains drawn from one sample of a study of blood T cell repertoires in COVID-19. Here immunoSEQ multiplex PCR was the method, and the copy in TCRdb shows in-frame clones only, minus some. The data show some 66,000 clones, with approximately 93% seen just once and approximately 2.9% held by the top ten. The specimen was peripheral blood. The receptor source for this set is an older man with active COVID-19. Both conserved end residues are part of each CDR3. The D gene is left open where the match is weak. Not every row has a clone size; where given, it reads once, few, many or a size class.

DNA,CDR3,V,J,D,size
TGTGCCATCAGTTTAAGGGAGGGCACTGAAGCTTTCTTT,CAISLREGTEAFF,TRBV10-3,TRBJ1-1,NA,NA
TGTGCCAGCAGCGTACAAGGGGTTGGCGGGGAGCTGTTTTTT,CASSVQGVGGELFF,TRBV9,TRBJ2-2,NA,NA
TGTGCCAGCTCCCGCAGCGGCAGGGGCCCGGCGACCCAGTACTTC,CASSRSGRGPATQYF,TRBV6-5,TRBJ2-5,NA,NA
TGTGCCAGCAGCTTTGCCGGGGGGGCTAACATTCAGTACTTC,CASSFAGGANIQYF,TRBV7-8,TRBJ2-4,TRBD2,NA
TGTGCCAGCAGCAACCGGGACAGGCGGGAGACCCAGTACTTC,CASSNRDRRETQYF,TRBV5-6,TRBJ2-5,TRBD1,NA
TGTGCCAGCAGCTTAGGCCCCGGGAGTAACTATGGCTACACCTTC,CASSLGPGSNYGYTF,TRBV13,TRBJ1-2,NA,NA
TGTGCCAGCAGCGCACAGGGATCTCAGCCCCAGCATTTT,CASSAQGSQPQHF,TRBV11-2,TRBJ1-5,NA,NA
TGTGCCAGCAGTGGGACAGGGGGGACCGGGGAGCTGTTTTTT,CASSGTGGTGELFF,TRBV2,TRBJ2-2,TRBD1,NA
TGTGCCAGTACCCGGGGTATGGACACTGAAGCTTTCTTT,CASTRGMDTEAFF,TRBV6-5,TRBJ1-1,NA,NA
TGTGCCAGCAGTCGACAGGGAGGATCTGGGGCCAACGTCCTGACTTTC,CASSRQGGSGANVLTF,TRBV9,TRBJ2-6,NA,NA
TGTGCCAGCACCCCATCTTGGGGGGATGAAAAACTGTTTTTT,CASTPSWGDEKLFF,TRBV7-8,TRBJ1-4,NA,NA
TGTGCCAGCAGCCACCCTAGAGCCGGGGAGCTGTTTTTT,CASSHPRAGELFF,TRBV6-2/TRBV6-3,TRBJ2-2,NA,NA
TGTGCCAGCAGCCCCCGGCTAGCGGGCAACACCGGGGAGCTGTTTTTT,CASSPRLAGNTGELFF,TRBV7-2,TRBJ2-2,TRBD2,NA
TGTGCCAGCTCACCGGCTAGCGGGGGGGCCGAGGGGCAAGAGACCCAGTACTTC,CASSPASGGAEGQETQYF,TRBV18,TRBJ2-5,TRBD2,NA
TGTGCCAGCAGTTACCGGGGAGCTGCTGGTGGCTACACCTTC,CASSYRGAAGGYTF,TRBV6-5,TRBJ1-2,NA,NA
TGTGCCAGTAGTCGGTCAGGGAGCACAGATACGCAGTATTTT,CASSRSGSTDTQYF,TRBV19,TRBJ2-3,NA,once
TGTGCCGGAGGGGTTGGCTACACCTTC,CAGGVGYTF,TRBV10-3,TRBJ1-2,NA,NA
TGTGCCAGCAGCCAAAGACCCCATTCGGGGTCGGGCATTACGCAGTATTTT,CASSQRPHSGSGITQYF,TRBV3-1/TRBV3-2,TRBJ2-3,NA,once
TGTGCCAGCACCGAGCGGCGGGGCAATCAGCCCCAGCATTTT,CASTERRGNQPQHF,TRBV27,TRBJ1-5,NA,NA
TGTGCCAGAAGCGACCTCGGACTAGCGGGGGACAACACCGGGGAGCTGTTTTTT,CARSDLGLAGDNTGELFF,TRBV5-3,TRBJ2-2,TRBD2,NA
TGTGCCAGCAGCCAACAACCCGGGACAGGGATCGGGCAGTACTTC,CASSQQPGTGIGQYF,TRBV14,TRBJ2-7,TRBD1,NA
TGTGCCAGCAGTCCCTTCGGAGAGTATGAGCAGTTCTTC,CASSPFGEYEQFF,TRBV12-3/TRBV12-4,TRBJ2-1,NA,NA
TGTGCCAGTTGGACCCCGGGACAGGGTTATAATTCACCCCTCCACTTT,CASWTPGQGYNSPLHF,TRBV19,TRBJ1-6,TRBD1,NA
TGTGCCAGCAGTTTGGCGGGGGGGCCCTACAATGAGCAGTTCTTC,CASSLAGGPYNEQFF,TRBV6-2/TRBV6-3,TRBJ2-1,TRBD2,once
TGTGCCAGCAGTGAAGAAGGGGCAGGAAACACCTACGAGCAGTACTTC,CASSEEGAGNTYEQYF,TRBV2,TRBJ2-7,NA,NA
TGCGCCAGCAGGTCGGGAGGGGGCACTGAAGCTTTCTTT,CASRSGGGTEAFF,TRBV10-2,TRBJ1-1,NA,NA
TGTGCCAGCAGCTTAGACAGGGGGGGAGAGACCCAGTACTTC,CASSLDRGGETQYF,TRBV7-9,TRBJ2-5,NA,NA
TGCGCCAGCAGCCCGGGACTAGCGGGGGGGATGTACAATGAGCAGTTCTTC,CASSPGLAGGMYNEQFF,TRBV5-1,TRBJ2-1,TRBD2,NA
TGTGCAAGTCGCTTAGCTTACCGGGACAGGGCAACCTTCTCCCAGGGGAACGAGCAGTACTTC,CASRLAYRDRATFSQGNEQYF,TRBV12-2,TRBJ2-7,NA,NA
TGTGCCAGCAGCTTCGCACAGGGCTCTAACACTGAAGCTTTCTTT,CASSFAQGSNTEAFF,TRBV5-4,TRBJ1-1,NA,NA
TGTGCCAGCAGCCAGGGGTATAGTGGGGCCAAGGCCGCTGAAGCTTTCTTT,CASSQGYSGAKAAEAFF,TRBV25-1,TRBJ1-1,NA,NA
TGTGCCAGCAGCTTATGGGGCGGGGGGGCCCGAGAGACCCAGTACTTC,CASSLWGGGARETQYF,TRBV7-3,TRBJ2-5,TRBD2,NA
TGTGCCACCATCCTGTACACTGAAGCTTTCTTT,CATILYTEAFF,TRBV24-1,TRBJ1-1,NA,NA